Described below is a single T cell receptor (beta chain) sequence and its context. Its matching antigen is unknown. Other DNA sequences of this sample code for an identical CDR3. CDR3 length: 12 residues. With 5 bases clipped from V and 5 bases from J, the junction kept 3 bases outside the gene matches. From germline, CDR1 is SGHAT and CDR2 FQNNGV. The data are from a study of PD-1 blockade in classical Hodgkin lymphoma. After autologous stem cell transplantation all patients relapsed, and prior brentuximab vedotin exposure differed between cohorts. Study-wide points: Diversity in CD4+ TCRs, unlike that measured in CD8+ TCRs, had risen significantly by C4D1. Exclusion was applied to patients who started nivolumab under 1 year after ASCT. Possible causes of repertoire differences, disease activity or prior therapy, remain undefined. Complete responders' baseline diversity resembled that of newly diagnosed patients.

Generated by immunoSEQ multiplex PCR, the TCRdb table keeps only in-frame clones and is missing some. The repertoire holds about 93,000 clones, with approximately 80% as singletons. Sequencing was performed on peripheral blood mononuclear cells (PBMCs), taken before the second cycle of nivolumab. This sequence joins TRBV11-2 and TRBJ2-7; 7 bases agree with TRBD1. This sequence originates from a human donor with classical Hodgkin lymphoma. The CDR3 bases are TGTGCCAGCAGCCTGGACAGGCACGAGCAGTACTTC. Translating it yields CASSLDRHEQYF. The variable domain in full, completed from reference TRBV11-2 and TRBJ2-7, reads EAGVAQSPRYKIIEKRQSVAFWCNPISGHATLYWYQQILGQGPKLLIQFQNNGVVDDSQLPKDRFSAERLKGVDSTLKIQPAKLEDSAVYLCASSLDRHEQYFGPGTRLTVT.